One sample yielded the 21 T cell receptor beta chains listed below, sequenced in a study of shared clonotypes between healthy human individuals. Libraries were prepared by immunoSEQ multiplex PCR; TCRdb keeps only in-frame clonotypes and omits some of them. The sample records 2 million to 2.5 million clones, less than 95% being singletons. The sample was naive CD4+ T cells from PBMCs. The subset was: CD45RA+ positively selected. The receptors were gathered from a man aged 18 to 35 in good health. Some clones in this sample may be carry-over from other donors' samples.

The chain couples TRBV4-1 to TRBJ1-2, with D perhaps TRBD1 (5 bases). V was shortened by 0 bases and J by 1 base, with 12 bases between the two germline ends. This CDR3 region has 16 residues. From germline, CDR1 is MGHRA and CDR2 YSYEKL. DNA for the CDR3: TGCGCCAGCAGCCAAGATCCCGGGGGGAGTAACTATGGCTACACCTTC. Amino acids: CASSQDPGGSNYGYTF.

This clone was picked up one time. CDR3 amino acids: CASTTRGIYSYEQYF. In DNA, the CDR3 is TGTGCCAGCACCACGAGGGGGATTTACTCCTACGAGCAGTACTTC. The chain employs TRBV28 and TRBJ2-7; D is possibly TRBD1 (6 bases). Germline-derived CDR1 and CDR2 are MDHEN and SYDVKM. The V end was cut by 7 bases, the J end by 0 bases, with 16 bases between. The CDR3 length is 15 residues.

This sequence joins TRBV7-9 and TRBJ2-5; D is ambiguous. Germline V gene lookup returns CDR1 SEHNR and CDR2 FQNEAQ (reference sequence). V lost 5 bases and J 4 bases, leaving 11 bases between the germline ends. This CDR3 region has 13 residues. DNA for the CDR3: TGTGCCAGCAGCCGCGACTTTGGAGAGACCCAGTACTTC. Translated: CASSRDFGETQYF.

The genes are TRBV6-6 and TRBJ2-3; D unclear. V was cut by 5 bases and J by 1 base, with 13 bases left in between. Germline lookup yields CDR1 MNHNY and CDR2 SVGAGI (reference sequence). CDR3 size: 15 residues. The CDR3 loop reads CASSPSRLGTDTQYF. In DNA, the CDR3 is TGTGCCAGCAGTCCCTCCCGGTTGGGCACAGATACGCAGTATTTT.

The chain combines TRBV7-6 with TRBJ2-7, with D maybe TRBD1 (6 bases). The CDR3 consists of 13 residues. The germline gives CDR1 SGHVS, CDR2 FNYEAQ. The V and J ends lost 7 bases and 9 bases respectively, with 19 bases between them. The CDR3 DNA is TGTGCCAGCAAAGGGAGTGCTCCCAGGGGGCAGTACTTC. It is translated as CASKGSAPRGQYF.

This chain links TRBV19 with TRBJ1-2; D not resolved. The germline V gene has CDR1 LNHDA and CDR2 SQIVND (reference sequence). V lost 7 bases and J lost 12, with 6 bases in between. The CDR3 runs to 8 residues. CDR3 in DNA: TGTGCCAGTACCGCCAACACCTTC. Encoded protein: CASTANTF.

The J gene is TRBJ2-3, the V gene TRBV5-1; D unclear. CDR3 size: 14 residues. Trimming cost V 1 base and J 4 bases, with 10 bases left between them. The germline CDR1 and CDR2 sequences are SGHRS and YFSETQ. The CDR3: CASSLLPAPDTQYF. The CDR3 region has the DNA TGCGCCAGCAGCTTGTTGCCGGCCCCAGATACGCAGTATTTT.

The J gene is TRBJ2-3, the V gene TRBV5-1; the D is unclear. V gave up 4 bases and J gave up 1 base, with 10 bases separating them. The CDR3 totals 14 residues. CDR1 and CDR2 (germline): SGHRS, YFSETQ. This CDR3 reads CASSGLLRTDTQYF. The CDR3 DNA reads as TGCGCCAGCAGCGGGTTATTACGCACAGATACGCAGTATTTT.

The V call is TRBV30, the J call TRBJ1-5, with D possibly being TRBD1 (6 bases). The CDR3 runs 14 residues. With 5 bases removed from V and 0 bases from J, the gap between germline ends came to 11 bases. Germline lookup yields CDR1 GTSNPN and CDR2 SVGIG (reference sequence). CDR3 residues: CAWGRGASNQPQHF. In DNA, the CDR3 is TGTGCCTGGGGGCGGGGGGCTAGCAATCAGCCCCAGCATTTT.

This chain connects TRBV11-3 to TRBJ2-1; 9 positions match TRBD1. This CDR3 has 16 amino acids. Germline CDR1 and CDR2: SGHNT and YENEEA. With V trimmed by 1 base and J by 7 bases, 8 bases remained unmatched. The DNA for the CDR3 is TGTGCCAGCAGCTTAGTCGGGACAGGGTTTAATAATGAGCAGTTCTTC. Its translation: CASSLVGTGFNNEQFF.

The V and J genes are TRBV4-1 and TRBJ2-7; D not certain. Trimming took off 0 bases at V and 2 bases at J, with 5 bases between the two ends. The CDR3 extends over 13 amino acids. Germline CDR1 MGHRA, CDR2 YSYEKL. The CDR3 region is CASSQDYAYEQYF. The CDR3 DNA reads TGCGCCAGCAGCCAAGATTACGCCTACGAGCAGTACTTC.

The DNA of the CDR3 is TGTGCCAGCAGCACCGGGACAGGGAAGAGCAATCAGCCCCAGCATTTT. Protein: CASSTGTGKSNQPQHF. V usage is TRBV11-3 and J usage is TRBJ1-5, with 9 positions matching TRBD1. The CDR3 runs 16 residues. V dropped 5 bases and J dropped 1; count of bases not matched to a gene: 6. Looked up from germline, CDR1 is SGHNT and CDR2 is YENEEA.

The V gene is TRBV6-5, the J gene TRBJ2-7, with D uncertain. The CDR3 runs to 10 residues. Germline V gives CDR1 MNHEY, CDR2 SVGAGI. V shed 6 bases and J shed 8 bases, with 8 bases lying between them. The DNA of the CDR3 is TGTGCCAGCAGCCTACGGCAGCAGTACTTC. This encodes CASSLRQQYF.

The J gene is TRBJ2-4, the V gene TRBV30, with D possibly being TRBD1 or TRBD2 (6 bases each). Germline CDR1 GTSNPN, CDR2 SVGIG (reference sequence). V lost 3 bases and J 8 bases, leaving 17 bases between the germline ends. This CDR3 comprises 14 residues. The CDR3 nucleotides are TGTGCCTGGAGAGAGGGGGGCGATTCTTACATTCAGTACTTC. It specifies CAWREGGDSYIQYF.

The chain carries TRBV4-3 and TRBJ1-2; no clear D. Germline CDR1 reads LGHNA; CDR2 reads YSLEER. The length of the CDR3 is 15 residues. V lost 1 base to trimming and J lost 4 bases, with 13 bases between them. CDR3 loop: CASSQGIRQTYGYTF. CDR3 in DNA: TGCGCCAGCAGCCAAGGTATAAGGCAGACCTATGGCTACACCTTC.

The chain couples TRBV11-2 to TRBJ2-3; 11 bases match TRBD2. V lost 5 bases, J lost 3 bases, and 7 bases stayed unmatched. This CDR3 region has 16 residues. Germline V gives CDR1 SGHAT, CDR2 FQNNGV. CDR3 loop: CASSLLAGGWTDTQYF. CDR3 in DNA: TGTGCCAGCAGCCTTTTAGCGGGAGGGTGGACAGATACGCAGTATTTT.

The rearrangement uses TRBV2 and TRBJ1-5; TRBD1 matches at 8 bases. The CDR3 contains 14 residues. The trim removed 4 bases at V and 4 bases at J, leaving 3 bases unmatched. Germline V gene sequence: CDR1 SNHLY, CDR2 FYNNEI. The CDR3 here is CASSVQGGNQPQHF. The CDR3 DNA reads as TGTGCCAGCAGTGTACAGGGGGGGAATCAGCCCCAGCATTTT.

DNA for the CDR3: TGCGCCAGCAGCCAAGACCCGGGACACGAAACCGGGGAGCTGTTTTTT. Translated, it gives CASSQDPGHETGELFF. The rearrangement joins TRBV4-1 to TRBJ2-2; the D gene is possibly TRBD1 (6 bases). The CDR3 totals 16 residues. Per germline, CDR1 MGHRA and CDR2 YSYEKL. Trimming cost V 0 bases and J 5 bases, with 13 bases left between them.

This clone was observed a single time. The J gene is TRBJ1-5, the V gene TRBV27; 12 bases are shared with TRBD1. Germline assignment: CDR1 MNHEY and CDR2 SMNVEV (reference sequence). The V and J ends lost 2 bases and 6 bases, in that order; junction bases with no gene match: 5. The CDR3 covers 16 residues. Here the CDR3 DNA reads TGTGCCAGCAGTTTACTGGGACAGGGGGCTGGTCAGCCCCAGCATTTT. This translates into CASSLLGQGAGQPQHF.

This chain links TRBV6-1 with TRBJ2-7, with 7 bases aligning to TRBD1. V was pared by 4 bases and J by 2 bases, with 8 bases of the junction left unmatched. Germline V gene data show CDR1 as MNHNS and CDR2 as SASEGT. This CDR3 spans 15 amino acids. The CDR3 DNA is TGTGCCAGCAGTGGACGTGGTCAGGGGGCCTACGAGCAGTACTTC. Encoded protein: CASSGRGQGAYEQYF.

V gene TRBV29-1 combines with J gene TRBJ1-1, with D uncertain. The CDR3 contains 13 residues. The V gene lost 6 bases and the J gene lost 11 bases, with 22 bases spanning the gap. CDR1 is SQVTM and CDR2 is ANQGSEA in the germline V gene. CDR3 amino acids: CSVSQGSRGEAFF. CDR3 coding DNA: TGCAGCGTCTCCCAAGGCTCCCGCGGGGAGGCTTTCTTT.